This TCR beta chain came from a study of cytomegalovirus exposure and HLA in healthy donors. Study-level points and caveats: A previous analysis found most TCR beta V segments productive roughly 87% or roughly 30% of the time. The study carried out a later analysis of TCR beta sequences. It associated about 15,000 of them with specific HLA alleles at a false discovery rate of 0.05. Reports described diagnosis of cytomegalovirus status by the classifier as highly specific and sensitive. The authors listed 150 to 200 TCR beta chains as cytomegalovirus-associated.

The V and J ends lost 1 base and 1 base respectively, with 10 bases between them. The germline CDR1 and CDR2 sequences are MGHRA and YSYEKL. This CDR3 is 16 amino acids long. 13 Jbeta primers and 60 Vbeta primers were used for the PCR. Assay used: immunoSEQ multiplex PCR; TCRdb lists only in-frame clones, some missing. Here the sample spans 150,000 to 200,000 clones, around 80% being singletons. This clone was seen a few times. Its specificity is unknown. The source is a man aged 18 to 29 in good health and CMV-seropositive. The sequencing input was PBMCs. This rearrangement joins TRBV4-1 to TRBJ2-2; D unclear. CDR3 sequence (DNA): TGCGCCAGCAGCCAAGCGCTGAGACAGAACACCGGGGAGCTGTTTTTT. Its translation is CASSQALRQNTGELFF.